This T cell receptor (beta chain) was identified during a study of blood T cell repertoires in COVID-19. Study background: Spain, Italy and the United States supplied samples that represented acute and convalescent COVID-19. T cells, B-cell-depleted T cells, or PBMCs supplied cDNA or gDNA.

This CDR3 has 13 amino acids. The germline V and J ends were trimmed by 2 bases and 7 bases, with 11 bases remaining between them. Germline CDR1 and CDR2: KGHSH and LQKENI. The table came from immunoSEQ multiplex PCR; TCRdb's copy has only in-frame clones and leaves some out. This table holds approximately 160,000 clones, about nine tenths found once. The sequence came from a man aged 55 to 70 with active or convalescent COVID-19. The sequenced sample was peripheral blood. The chain uses TRBV18 and TRBJ1-2, with D perhaps TRBD1 (6 bases). For the CDR3, the DNA is TGTGCCAGCTCACCAGACAGGACGATTGGCTACACCTTC. Translation gives CASSPDRTIGYTF.